Below are 17 T cell receptor beta chains sequenced from a single sample in a study of blood T cell repertoires in COVID-19. The method was immunoSEQ multiplex PCR; TCRdb's version includes in-frame clones alone and lacks a portion of them. The sample shows 250,000 to 350,000 clones, roughly 90% of them seen only once. The sample consisted of peripheral blood. These receptors were obtained from a woman aged 25 to 39 with COVID-19, enrolled during active disease.

This clone was recorded only once. V is TRBV6-5 and J is TRBJ2-7; 9 bases are shared with TRBD2. The length of the CDR3 is 15 residues. Per the germline V gene, CDR1 is MNHEY and CDR2 is SVGAGI. Trimming at V came to 0 bases and at J to 11 bases, leaving 11 bases not matched to a gene. The CDR3 protein is CASSYSGGSGSLEYF. CDR3 bases: TGTGCCAGCAGTTACTCCGGGGGTAGCGGGAGTTTGGAGTACTTC.

The gene calls are TRBV10-1 and TRBJ2-5; 9 nucleotides match TRBD2. The CDR3 is 15 amino acids. Germline CDR1 reads WNHNN; CDR2 reads SYGVQD (reference sequence). Germline trimming cut 2 bases from V and 2 bases from J; bases unmatched to any gene: 3. Here the CDR3 reads CASSEAGGGQETQYF. The DNA for the CDR3 is TGCGCCAGCAGTGAGGCGGGAGGGGGGCAAGAGACCCAGTACTTC.

V and J are TRBV28 and TRBJ2-1; 9 bases are a match to TRBD2. The junction had 9 bases not matched to a gene; V was cut back by 5 bases and J by 1 base. CDR3 length: 17 residues. CDR1 and CDR2 (germline): MDHEN, SYDVKM. CDR3 sequence reads: CASSPRSSGSSYNEQFF. Written as DNA, the CDR3 is TGTGCCAGCAGTCCACGTAGTAGCGGGAGTTCCTACAATGAGCAGTTCTTC.

V is TRBV27 and J is TRBJ1-2; tentative D call: TRBD1 (5 bases). V dropped 4 bases and J dropped 8 bases, with 14 bases sitting between them. CDR1 and CDR2 from the germline V gene are MNHEY and SMNVEV (reference sequence). The CDR3 consists of 13 residues. This CDR3 is CASSSGARRGYTF. DNA for the CDR3: TGTGCCAGCAGTTCTGGGGCCCGCAGGGGCTACACCTTC.

The chain uses TRBV19 and TRBJ1-1, with unresolved D. CDR3 length: 12 residues. V gave up 2 bases and J gave up 5 bases, with 6 bases separating them. CDR1 and CDR2 (germline): LNHDA, SQIVND (reference sequence). CDR3 in DNA: TGTGCCAGTAGTATATCCCGGACTGAAGCTTTCTTT. Translating gives CASSISRTEAFF.

This sequence joins TRBV5-1 and TRBJ2-7; 7 bases line up with TRBD1. CDR3 size: 14 residues. Germline-derived CDR1 and CDR2 are SGHRS and YFSETQ. Trimming cost V 0 bases and J 5 bases; bases outside gene matches: 5. Here the CDR3 DNA reads TGCGCCAGCAGCTTGGGACAGGGAAATAACGAGCAGTACTTC. Residues: CASSLGQGNNEQYF.

CDR3 residues: CASSQWGGAYTDTQYF. The CDR3 nucleotides are TGTGCCAGCAGCCAGTGGGGAGGGGCCTACACAGATACGCAGTATTTT. The V call is TRBV14, the J call TRBJ2-3; TRBD2 matches at 7 bases. The CDR3 spans 16 residues. CDR1 is SGHDN and CDR2 is FVKESK in the germline V gene. V lost 3 bases to trimming and J lost 2 bases; unmatched junction nucleotides: 8.

This chain uses TRBV5-1 with TRBJ2-1, with 11 bases that match TRBD2. Germline V CDR1 and CDR2: SGHRS, YFSETQ. V dropped 1 base and J dropped 9; count of bases not matched to a gene: 12. The length of the CDR3 is 17 residues. The DNA for the CDR3 is TGCGCCAGCAGCTTGTTTACTAGCGGGGGTGGAGGTGGTGAGCAGTTCTTC. Its translation is CASSLFTSGGGGGEQFF.

This clone has only one observation. This CDR3 is CASSSPEREGLRDNEQFF. The DNA for the CDR3 is TGTGCCAGTAGTTCCCCAGAGCGGGAGGGCCTTAGGGACAATGAGCAGTTCTTC. V gene TRBV19 combines with J gene TRBJ2-1, with 10 nucleotides matching TRBD2. The germline V gene has CDR1 LNHDA and CDR2 SQIVND (reference sequence). V was pared by 5 bases and J by 5 bases, with 15 bases of the junction left unmatched. This CDR3 is 18 amino acids long.

This clone was seen only once. J is TRBJ2-1 and V is TRBV11-2, with 7 bases that match TRBD1. This CDR3 has 15 residues. The V and J ends lost 5 bases and 6 bases, in that order; junction bases with no gene match: 10. The germline V gene has CDR1 SGHAT and CDR2 FQNNGV. CDR3 amino acids: CASSPTPRGSNEQFF. The CDR3 nucleotides read TGTGCCAGCAGCCCTACCCCCAGGGGGAGCAATGAGCAGTTCTTC.

The J gene is TRBJ1-6, the V gene TRBV3-1 (or the pseudogene TRBV3-2), with unresolved D. The V gene lost 4 bases and the J gene lost 6 bases, with 10 bases spanning the gap. The V gene's germline CDR1 is LGHDT and CDR2 YNNKEL (reference sequence). CDR3 length: 14 amino acids. The CDR3 reads CASSRDRSNSPLHF. CDR3 nucleotide sequence: TGTGCCAGCAGCCGTGATAGGAGTAATTCACCCCTCCACTTT.

The rearrangement uses TRBV5-6 and TRBJ1-3; no definite D call. Germline CDR1 SGHDT, CDR2 YYEEEE. V lost 1 base, J lost 2 bases, and 7 bases lay in between. The CDR3 is 14 residues long. The CDR3 is CASSLLVAGNTIYF. The CDR3 nucleotides read TGTGCCAGCAGCTTGCTTGTCGCTGGAAACACCATATATTTT.

As regards this clone: One junction end disagrees with the germline gene, perhaps due to a read error. The rearrangement links TRBV6-5 to TRBJ1-5; possibly TRBD1 for D (6 bases). This CDR3 has 13 amino acids. Germline V lookup: CDR1 MNHEY, CDR2 SVGAGI. CDR3 residues: CASALRGKQPQHF. For the CDR3, the DNA is TGTGCCAGCGCGCTCAGGGGCAAGCAGCCCCAGCATTTT.

The rearrangement links TRBV30 to TRBJ1-5; 12 positions match TRBD1. Per the germline V gene, CDR1 is GTSNPN and CDR2 is SVGIG (reference sequence). With V trimmed by 4 bases and J by 6 bases, 7 bases remained unmatched. The CDR3 is 15 residues long. This CDR3 reads CAWTPGTGGGQPQHF. CDR3 in DNA: TGTGCCTGGACCCCAGGGACAGGGGGCGGTCAGCCCCAGCATTTT. Together with reference TRBV30 and TRBJ1-5, the CDR3 gives the full variable domain: SQTIHQWPATLVQPVGSPLSLECTVEGTSNPNLYWYRQAAGRGLQLLFYSVGIGQISSEVPQNLSASRPQDRQFILSSKKLLLSDSGFYLCAWTPGTGGGQPQHFGDGTRLSIL.

The chain couples TRBV19 to TRBJ1-1, with D possibly TRBD1 on 5 matching bases. Germline CDR1 is LNHDA and CDR2 is SQIVND (reference sequence). This CDR3 contains 12 residues. The V end lost 6 bases, the J end lost 1 base, and 6 bases lay between the germline ends. This CDR3 reads CASSQGNTEAFF. In DNA, the CDR3 is TGTGCCAGTAGCCAGGGGAACACTGAAGCTTTCTTT.

This chain links TRBV24-1 with TRBJ1-5; D gene uncertain. Germline V lookup: CDR1 KGHDR, CDR2 SFDVKD. This CDR3 spans 13 amino acids. The germline V and J ends were trimmed by 7 bases and 3 bases, with 9 bases remaining between them. The DNA for the CDR3 is TGTGCCACCAGCCGACATCCCAATCAGCCCCAGCATTTT. As protein: CATSRHPNQPQHF.

This sequence joins TRBV3-1 (or the pseudogene TRBV3-2) and TRBJ2-1, with 8 bases that match TRBD2. In germline, CDR1 is LGHDT, CDR2 YNNKEL (reference sequence). J gave up 6 bases and V 7 bases, and 8 bases lay outside the gene matches. CDR3 length: 14 residues. This CDR3 reads CASTPREASNEQFF. CDR3 bases: TGTGCCAGCACCCCGCGGGAGGCAAGCAATGAGCAGTTCTTC.